This TCR beta chain was captured by sequencing in a study of shared clonotypes between healthy human individuals (dated by TCRdb to about 2020). Regarding the study in general: Two women and a few men aged 18 to 49 years were included in the cohort. Libraries were prepared and TCR repertoires were sequenced by different laboratories using diverse techniques, in order to increase sequencing depth and limit assay-specific biases. Leukapheresis yielded between about 0.85 and 10 billion PBMCs per donor. Per donor, three plates each were used for CD4 naive and CD4 memory, two for CD8 naive, and one for CD8 memory. The study deeply sequenced blood TCR repertoires of several healthy adults to estimate repertoire size and the extent of clonotype sharing between individuals. The study at large found these results: Higher generation probabilities were observed for clonotypes shared by all four sorted-subset donors than for non-shared clonotypes. Incomplete sequencing was indicated by rarefaction of sorted-subset datasets, despite the large sequencing depth. Naive subsets generally had larger estimated clonotype richness than memory subsets. Sharing across several donors was observed for 5% to 6.5% of naive CD4, over 3% of naive CD8, about 2.3% of memory CD4, and approximately 0.41% of memory CD8 clonotypes. Because the study included only a small number of donors, the genetic and exposure-history diversity represented was limited. Based on pairwise subsampling, the degree of clonotype sharing among donors was expected to be affected by sequencing depth. Sampling was restricted to blood, and TCR repertoires in tissues likely differ from the TCR repertoires found in blood.

A word on this clone: What antigen it recognizes has not been identified. No qualities accompany the bases; no much larger clone lies one base away.

The CDR3 sequence holds 15 residues, the cysteine and phenylalanine included. CDR3 DNA is the only sequence kept; it has 45 bases, read in frame from the first base. Reading the germline V gene (reference sequence) gives CDR1 SGHNT and CDR2 YYREEE. The germline V end is reduced by 4 bases and the J end by 5 bases; junction bases left unmatched: 9. Using the deep immunoSEQ assay, TCR CDR3 regions were amplified from genomic DNA by multiplex PCR. For each cell subset, the extracted genomic DNA was distributed evenly across all wells of several immunoSEQ 96-well plates, and each plate served as one replicate. For sorted subsets, approximately 0.2 ug of genomic DNA, equivalent to around 29,000 T cell genomes, went into each replicate PCR. The purified libraries were quantified using a Qubit 3.0 fluorometer, sized with a Bioanalyzer 2100, and then quantified again using the KAPA Library Quantification kit. Each immunoSEQ 96-well plate was sequenced on its own single-read 150-cycle Illumina NextSeq 550 flow cell. Per the original workflow: Because the immunoSEQ output held only junctional sequences and lacked quality scores, the filtering could not match the filtering applied to full-length reads. To assign V/J genes and CDR3, sequences were annotated using PyIR, a Python wrapper for IgBLAST v1.9, with IMGT germline references. Reads were removed for weak V/J assignments (E-value above 1e-6), missing CDR3, stop codons, out-of-frame junctions, or ambiguous translated residues. A V3J clonotype was defined by an identical inferred V gene, J gene, and CDR3 amino acid sequence. Percentage overlap between repertoires was calculated by dividing the number of shared unique clonotypes by the size of the smaller repertoire. Repertoire richness was assessed with RTK rarefaction, the Chao1 estimator, and Recon v2.1 estimates of unobserved clonotypes. Generation probabilities for all TCRbeta clonotypes obtained by the gDNA method from several donors were computed using OLGA. As stored in TCRdb, this immuneACCESS dataset retains in-frame rearrangements with V and J assigned. A fraction of the clones does not appear; measured against another copy, unresolved V genes explain less than half of the discrepancy, and the remainder lacks a known reason. From that table come the V and J calls and clone size; the DNA was used to work out D and trimming. The sample includes about 1.5 million clones, with 96% observed a single time. Roughly 1.2% of the sample comes from the top ten.

The donors were healthy, HIV-negative adults with no recently reported acute infections or vaccinations. Only Caucasian adults living in Nashville, Tennessee, USA were represented among the donors. CD4+ T cells were enriched by magnetic negative selection; naive cells were then positively selected on CD45RA, and the negative fraction formed the memory subset. Blood was obtained by leukapheresis, after which PBMCs were separated by Ficoll-Histopaque density gradient centrifugation and cryopreserved in liquid nitrogen vapor phase. Purity and quantity of every magnetically sorted T cell population were checked by analytical flow cytometry. Genomic DNA was isolated from every sorted fraction and measured by UV absorbance on a Nanodrop 2000c.

This TCR was recovered from a man under 40 in good health. Rearrangement joined TRBV5-4 to TRBJ2-3, with TRBD2 matching 8 junction bases. Sequenced sample: naive CD4+ T cells sorted from blood. The cell subset or site tag for this specimen amounts to: CD45RA+ positively selected. CDR3 protein: CASSDGVAGRDTQYF. The nucleotides read TGTGCCAGCAGCGATGGAGTAGCGGGAAGAGATACGCAGTATTTT.